Below, 18 T cell receptor beta chains from the same sample are listed, as sequenced in a study of shared clonotypes between healthy human individuals. Assay used: immunoSEQ multiplex PCR; TCRdb lists only in-frame clones, some missing. Of some 1,600,000 clones listed, under 99% were seen once; the top ten hold about 0.4%. The sample was naive CD4+ T cells sorted from blood. Subset indicated: CD45RA+ positively selected. The receptors stem from a man aged 30-40 years in good health.

This clone was recorded once. This rearrangement joins TRBV6-6 to TRBJ1-1; D gene ambiguous. The germline V gene encodes CDR1 MNHNY and CDR2 SVGAGI (reference sequence). V lost 8 bases and J 3 bases, leaving 7 bases between the germline ends. CDR3 size: 11 residues. CDR3: CASERDTEAFF. CDR3 coding DNA: TGTGCCAGCGAAAGGGACACTGAAGCTTTCTTT.

The chain combines TRBV30 with TRBJ2-2; D gene ambiguous. Germline CDR1 and CDR2: GTSNPN and SVGIG (reference sequence). With 0 bases removed from V and 6 bases from J, the gap between germline ends came to 8 bases. The CDR3 sequence is 13 residues long. Here the CDR3 reads CAWSVGWPGELFF. For the CDR3, the DNA is TGTGCCTGGAGTGTAGGCTGGCCCGGGGAGCTGTTTTTT. Full variable domain (missing parts from reference TRBV30 and TRBJ2-2): SQTIHQWPATLVQPVGSPLSLECTVEGTSNPNLYWYRQAAGRGLQLLFYSVGIGQISSEVPQNLSASRPQDRQFILSSKKLLLSDSGFYLCAWSVGWPGELFFGEGSRLTVL.

CDR3 residues: CASSPRGDWLSYNEQFF. The CDR3 DNA reads TGTGCCAGCTCACCCCGGGGAGACTGGCTCTCCTACAATGAGCAGTTCTTC. This chain connects TRBV18 to TRBJ2-1; a possible D gene is TRBD2 (5 bases). CDR1 is KGHSH and CDR2 is LQKENI in the germline V gene. The CDR3 runs 17 residues. V gave up 3 bases and J gave up 0 bases, with 15 bases separating them.

Concerning this clone: Other DNA sequences within the sample encode an identical CDR3. This chain joins TRBV25-1 and TRBJ1-1, with a tentative D call TRBD1 (5 bases). This CDR3 contains 12 residues. The germline V gene has CDR1 MGHDK and CDR2 SYGVNS. Trimming took off 6 bases at V and 4 bases at J, with 9 bases between the two ends. In nucleotides, the CDR3 is TGTGCCAGCAGCAGGGTCCCCACTGAAGCTTTCTTT. Its translation is CASSRVPTEAFF.

The chain recombines TRBV7-6 with TRBJ2-7; unclear D gene. The germline V and J ends were trimmed by 1 base and 2 bases, with 6 bases remaining between them. The CDR3 contains 13 residues. Germline V gives CDR1 SGHVS, CDR2 FNYEAQ. This chain's CDR3 is CASSLVSTYEQYF. The CDR3 region has the DNA TGTGCCAGCAGCTTAGTCTCCACCTACGAGCAGTACTTC.

This chain uses TRBV6-5 with TRBJ1-4, with D unclear. The germline V gene has CDR1 MNHEY and CDR2 SVGAGI. V was pared by 11 bases and J by 5 bases, with 12 bases between. The CDR3 has 12 residues. The CDR3 is CASMAANEKLFF. In DNA, the CDR3 is TGTGCCTCTATGGCCGCCAATGAAAAACTGTTTTTT.

The genes are TRBV25-1 and TRBJ1-3; D is unresolved. The CDR3 contains 14 residues. Germline assignment: CDR1 MGHDK and CDR2 SYGVNS. Trimming left V 3 bases short and J 2 bases short, with 8 bases between. As DNA, the CDR3 is TGTGCCAGCAGTGACAGAAAAGCTGGAAACACCATATATTTT. This sequence encodes CASSDRKAGNTIYF.

V and J are TRBV2 and TRBJ1-3; tentative D call: TRBD1 (6 bases). CDR1 is SNHLY and CDR2 is FYNNEI in the germline V gene. The CDR3 loop spans 14 amino acids. V lost 8 bases and J 3 bases, leaving 14 bases between the germline ends. This chain's CDR3 is CASGAGVNGNTIYF. The DNA for the CDR3 is TGTGCCAGCGGAGCAGGGGTTAATGGAAACACCATATATTTT.

This rearrangement joins TRBV5-1 to TRBJ2-1, with D perhaps TRBD1 or TRBD2 (6 bases each). Trimming removed 2 bases from V and 3 bases from J, with 9 bases in between. The CDR3 spans 14 residues. The germline gives CDR1 SGHRS, CDR2 YFSETQ. The CDR3 is CASSFGGIYNEQFF. The CDR3 DNA is TGCGCCAGCAGCTTCGGGGGCATCTACAATGAGCAGTTCTTC.

V and J are TRBV18 and TRBJ1-3, with TRBD1 matching over 7 bases. This CDR3 has 15 amino acids. The J segment lost 4 bases and the V segment lost 2 bases, leaving 5 bases of the junction unmatched. CDR1 is KGHSH and CDR2 is LQKENI in the germline V gene. CDR3 nucleotides: TGTGCCAGCTCACCAGGAGGGGGCACGGGAAACACCATATATTTT. This sequence encodes CASSPGGGTGNTIYF.

The rearrangement uses TRBV11-3 and TRBJ2-2, with no clear D. In germline, CDR1 is SGHNT, CDR2 YENEEA. The CDR3 consists of 16 residues. The V and J ends lost 4 bases and 3 bases respectively, with 15 bases between them. CDR3 DNA: TGTGCCAGCAGCTCCGGTGGCAGGCATTACACCGGGGAGCTGTTTTTT. Encoded protein: CASSSGGRHYTGELFF. The full variable domain, in which reference TRBV11-3 and TRBJ2-2 provide the parts outside the CDR3, is EAGVVQSPRYKIIEKKQPVAFWCNPISGHNTLYWYLQNLGQGPELLIRYENEEAVDDSQLPKDRFSAERLKGVDSTLKIQPAELGDSAVYLCASSSGGRHYTGELFFGEGSRLTVL.

The chain carries TRBV28 and TRBJ2-6; 9 nucleotides line up with TRBD1. The trim removed 6 bases at V and 0 bases at J, leaving 6 bases unmatched. Germline CDR1 and CDR2: MDHEN and SYDVKM. The CDR3 totals 17 residues. CDR3 bases: TGTGCCAGCAGGGGACAGGGACACCCCTCTGGGGCCAACGTCCTGACTTTC. The encoded protein is CASRGQGHPSGANVLTF.

The chain combines TRBV19 with TRBJ1-1; 8 bases map to TRBD1. Losses at the gene ends were 10 bases for V and 4 bases for J; bases not matched to a gene: 8. Germline V lookup: CDR1 LNHDA, CDR2 SQIVND (reference sequence). This CDR3 is built from 13 residues. The CDR3 sequence: CATDRGRGTEAFF. The CDR3 nucleotides read TGTGCCACCGACAGGGGTCGGGGCACTGAAGCTTTCTTT.

A word on this clone: The identical CDR3 is also encoded by other nucleotide sequences in the sample. The rearrangement uses TRBV9 and TRBJ1-1; D is unclear. V was cut by 1 base and J by 0 bases, with 4 bases left in between. CDR1 and CDR2 (germline): SGDLS, YYNGEE. The CDR3 totals 13 residues. The CDR3 DNA follows: TGTGCCAGCAGCGTATCAGTGAACACTGAAGCTTTCTTT. Translating gives CASSVSVNTEAFF. The full variable domain, with the rest looked up from reference TRBV9 and TRBJ1-1, is DSGVTQTPKHLITATGQRVTLRCSPRSGDLSVYWYQQSLDQGLQFLIQYYNGEERAKGNILERFSAQQFPDLHSELNLSSLELGDSALYFCASSVSVNTEAFFGQGTRLTVV.

J is TRBJ2-2 and V is TRBV13; perhaps D is TRBD1 or TRBD2 (5 bases each). V shed 8 bases and J shed 6 bases, with 16 bases lying between them. This CDR3 spans 14 amino acids. Germline V lookup: CDR1 PRHDT, CDR2 FYEKMQ (reference sequence). CDR3 nucleotide sequence: TGTGCCAGCGGAGTCTCCGGGACCGCCGGGGAGCTGTTTTTT. It codes for CASGVSGTAGELFF.

The chain has TRBV11-3 and TRBJ1-1; the D is unclear. This CDR3 region has 12 residues. V was cut by 4 bases and J by 3 bases, with 6 bases left in between. CDR1 and CDR2 from the germline V gene are SGHNT and YENEEA. DNA of the CDR3: TGTGCCAGCAGCTCCTCACACACTGAAGCTTTCTTT. Translation: CASSSSHTEAFF.

The CDR3 spells CASSMRRRLAGGYGANVLTF. The CDR3 bases are TGTGCCAGTAGTATGCGGCGTCGACTAGCGGGAGGTTATGGGGCCAACGTCCTGACTTTC. The chain has TRBV19 and TRBJ2-6; TRBD2 aligns across 13 bases. V trimming: 3 bases; J trimming: 3 bases; junction bases outside the gene matches: 11. CDR1 is LNHDA, CDR2 SQIVND, per germline (reference sequence). The CDR3 runs to 20 residues.

This clone was detected once. The chain recombines TRBV15 with TRBJ2-3; D remains ambiguous. CDR1 LNHNV and CDR2 YYDKDF come from the germline V gene (reference sequence). This CDR3 contains 13 residues. V was pared by 3 bases and J by 6 bases, with 10 bases between. CDR3 sequence reads: CATSSPGVDTQYF. The CDR3 nucleotides read TGTGCCACCAGCAGTCCGGGTGTCGATACGCAGTATTTT.